What follows are 26 T cell receptor beta chains derived from one specimen sequenced in a study of spatial heterogeneity in lung cancer. Time point described: sample taken at primary tumor resection. TCRdb ran MiXCR on the 5' RACE reads and lists one entry per CDR3 protein. The table lists about 78,000 distinct CDR3 sequences, 7% to 9% of them singletons. Sequenced here: PBMCs, sampled at surgery. The receptors here all came from a male donor with early-stage non-small cell lung cancer.

In its sample, this clonotype was seen a few times. The V gene is TRBV29-1, the J gene TRBJ1-1, with a possible D match to TRBD1 (6 bases). V lost 3 bases, J lost 0 bases, and 11 bases lay in between. From germline, CDR1 is SQVTM and CDR2 ANQGSEA. The CDR3 length is 14 residues. CDR3 residues: CSVDPQGLNTEAFF. The CDR3 bases are TGCAGCGTTGATCCCCAGGGGCTGAACACTGAAGCTTTCTTT.

This clonotype came up a few times. V and J are TRBV5-1 and TRBJ1-1, with 8 bases matching TRBD1. The CDR3 extends over 15 amino acids. V trimming: 3 bases; J trimming: 1 base; junction bases outside the gene matches: 5. CDR1 is SGHRS and CDR2 is YFSETQ in the germline V gene. CDR3 residues: CASSSLGQENTEAFF. The CDR3 bases are TGCGCCAGCAGCTCCTTGGGACAGGAGAACACTGAAGCTTTCTTT.

This clonotype was seen repeatedly, ten times or more. The rearrangement links TRBV27 to TRBJ2-2; D is ambiguous. The CDR3 is made up of 11 amino acids. The V end was cut by 8 bases, the J end by 3 bases, with 4 bases between. The germline V gene encodes CDR1 MNHEY and CDR2 SMNVEV (reference sequence). The CDR3 spells CASGDTGELFF. CDR3 bases: TGTGCCAGCGGGGACACCGGGGAGCTGTTTTTT.

This clonotype was detected many times. The chain recombines TRBV28 with TRBJ2-5; 7 nucleotides agree with TRBD1. Germline V lookup: CDR1 MDHEN, CDR2 SYDVKM. V lost 8 bases to trimming and J lost 5 bases; unmatched junction nucleotides: 11. The length of the CDR3 is 14 residues. The CDR3 coding sequence is TGTGCCAGCCAAGTCGGGACAGCGATGGAGACCCAGTACTTC. It translates to CASQVGTAMETQYF. The entire variable domain, with the rest obtained from reference TRBV28 and TRBJ2-5, is as follows: DVKVTQSSRYLVKRTGEKVFLECVQDMDHENMFWYRQDPGLGLRLIYFSYDVKMKEKGDIPEGYSVSREKKERFSLILESASTNQTSMYLCASQVGTAMETQYFGPGTRLLVL.

The chain recombines TRBV12-3 or TRBV12-4 with TRBJ2-3; TRBD2 might be the D (6 bases). CDR3 size: 16 residues. Trimming stripped 4 bases from V and 6 bases from J, with 20 bases between. The CDR3: CASSSTGLPPVDTQYF. The CDR3 DNA follows: TGTGCCAGCAGTTCCACGGGACTTCCACCAGTGGATACGCAGTATTTT.

This clonotype was detected ten times or more. The rearrangement joins TRBV15 to TRBJ2-1, with D uncertain. Germline loops: CDR1 LNHNV, CDR2 YYDKDF (reference sequence). The CDR3 totals 16 residues. V dropped 1 base and J dropped 4 bases, with 14 bases sitting between them. The CDR3 bases are TGTGCCACCAGCAGAGCGAAAGAAAGAGGTTACAATGAGCAGTTCTTC. Translating gives CATSRAKERGYNEQFF. The complete variable domain, with remaining parts taken from reference TRBV15 and TRBJ2-1, reads DAMVIQNPRYQVTQFGKPVTLSCSQTLNHNVMYWYQQKSSQAPKLLFHYYDKDFNNEADTPDNFQSRRPNTSFCFLDIRSPGLGDTAMYLCATSRAKERGYNEQFFGPGTRLTVL.

This clonotype was seen at least ten times. The chain employs TRBV10-3 and TRBJ1-1, with D hard to call. Trimming cost V 3 bases and J 5 bases, with 10 bases left between them. This CDR3 comprises 13 residues. The germline gives CDR1 ENHRY, CDR2 SYGVKD. The CDR3 DNA is TGTGCCATCAGTGAAGAAGAATGGACTGAAGCTTTCTTT. It encodes CAISEEEWTEAFF.

This clonotype was counted ten times or more. The CDR3 reads CASRDRVGVNQPQHF. The CDR3 DNA sequence: TGTGCCAGCCGGGACAGGGTAGGGGTCAATCAGCCCCAGCATTTT. The rearrangement uses TRBV6-6 and TRBJ1-5; 9 bases fit TRBD1. The CDR3 is 15 amino acids. V trimming: 8 bases; J trimming: 3 bases; junction bases outside the gene matches: 8. From germline, CDR1 is MNHNY and CDR2 SVGAGI (reference sequence).

At least ten counts were recorded for this clonotype. The chain uses TRBV10-3 and TRBJ2-3, with D possibly matching TRBD2 (6 bases). Germline V gene data show CDR1 as ENHRY and CDR2 as SYGVKD. Trimming removed 4 bases at V and 1 base at J, with 12 bases between. There are 15 residues in the CDR3. CDR3 residues: CAISGGLMGTDTQYF. DNA of the CDR3: TGTGCCATCAGTGGCGGACTAATGGGCACAGATACGCAGTATTTT.

J is TRBJ2-7 and V is TRBV20-1; 9 bases match TRBD2. The junction had 9 bases not matched to a gene; V was cut back by 3 bases and J by 0 bases. The CDR3 is 16 amino acids. CDR1 DFQATT and CDR2 SNEGSKA come from the germline V gene (reference sequence). The CDR3 spells CSARNPGGRVSYEQYF. The CDR3 bases are TGCAGTGCTAGGAACCCCGGCGGGAGGGTCTCCTACGAGCAGTACTTC.

This clonotype appeared a few times. CDR3 sequence (DNA): TGTGCCAGCAATCAGGGGGGAACTGAAGCTTTCTTT. Its protein product is CASNQGGTEAFF. This chain connects TRBV6-1 to TRBJ1-1; 7 nucleotides agree with TRBD1. The V and J ends lost 7 bases and 5 bases, in that order; junction bases with no gene match: 4. The CDR3 length is 12 residues. The germline CDR1 and CDR2 sequences are MNHNS and SASEGT.

This clonotype has a count of ten or more. This chain connects TRBV20-1 to TRBJ2-1; no reliable D call. There are 14 residues in the CDR3. The germline gives CDR1 DFQATT, CDR2 SNEGSKA (reference sequence). Between the trimmed V and J ends, which lost 3 bases and 0 bases, there was a span of 9 bases. The CDR3 nucleotides are TGCAGTGCTAGCGTGGACCCCTCCTACAATGAGCAGTTCTTC. This encodes CSASVDPSYNEQFF.

The table lists this clonotype with a few counts. V usage is TRBV7-9 and J usage is TRBJ2-7; TRBD2 agrees at 8 bases. The CDR3 is made up of 14 amino acids. Per the germline V gene, CDR1 is SEHNR and CDR2 is FQNEAQ (reference sequence). Unmatched junction bases numbered 5, after V lost 6 bases and J lost 1 base. In nucleotides, the CDR3 is TGTGCCAGCAGTCCGGGCGGGGGGTCCTACGAGCAGTACTTC. It specifies CASSPGGGSYEQYF. The whole variable domain, filled in from reference TRBV7-9 and TRBJ2-7, reads DTGVSQNPRHKITKRGQNVTFRCDPISEHNRLYWYRQTLGQGPEFLTYFQNEAQLEKSRLLSDRFSAERPKGSFSTLEIQRTEQGDSAMYLCASSPGGGSYEQYFGPGTRLTVT.

This clonotype showed up many times. The CDR3 region is CSASTNFYGYTF. CDR3 nucleotides: TGCAGCGCCTCTACTAATTTCTATGGCTACACCTTC. This chain uses TRBV29-1 with TRBJ1-2; no firm D call. This CDR3 comprises 12 residues. Germline lookup yields CDR1 SQVTM and CDR2 ANQGSEA. V shed 7 bases and J shed 4 bases, with 13 bases lying between them.

The J gene is TRBJ2-7, the V gene TRBV29-1; 12 bases align to TRBD2. V shed 6 bases, J shed 3 bases, and the junction held 3 bases outside the gene matches. Germline V gene sequence: CDR1 SQVTM, CDR2 ANQGSEA. CDR3 size: 13 residues. In nucleotides, the CDR3 is TGCAGCGTAGGGACTAGCGGGTACTACGAGCAGTACTTC. Translating gives CSVGTSGYYEQYF.

This clonotype was observed a handful of times. This sequence joins TRBV5-4 and TRBJ2-5; 10 bases are a match to TRBD2. Germline loops: CDR1 SGHNT, CDR2 YYREEE (reference sequence). J gave up 4 bases and V 4 bases, and 10 bases lay outside the gene matches. The CDR3 length is 16 residues. The CDR3 coding sequence is TGTGCCAGCAGCCCAACATCGACTAGCGGGCCAGAGACCCAGTACTTC. Translation gives CASSPTSTSGPETQYF. The variable domain in full, completed from reference TRBV5-4 and TRBJ2-5, reads ETGVTQSPTHLIKTRGQQVTLRCSSQSGHNTVSWYQQALGQGPQFIFQYYREEENGRGNFPPRFSGLQFPNYSSELNVNALELDDSALYLCASSPTSTSGPETQYFGPGTRLLVL.

The chain uses TRBV11-2 and TRBJ1-1, with D possibly TRBD1 on 5 matching bases. Trimming cost V 1 base and J 1 base, with 10 bases left between them. Germline CDR1 and CDR2: SGHAT and FQNNGV. The CDR3 has 15 amino acids. CDR3 coding DNA: TGTGCCAGCAGCTTAGGAACAGGAGCGAACACTGAAGCTTTCTTT. Residues: CASSLGTGANTEAFF. The full variable domain, in which reference TRBV11-2 and TRBJ1-1 provide the parts outside the CDR3, is EAGVAQSPRYKIIEKRQSVAFWCNPISGHATLYWYQQILGQGPKLLIQFQNNGVVDDSQLPKDRFSAERLKGVDSTLKIQPAKLEDSAVYLCASSLGTGANTEAFFGQGTRLTVV.

This clonotype came up many times. This chain links TRBV11-2 with TRBJ2-1; a weak D match, TRBD2 (6 bases). The CDR3 spans 16 residues. The germline V gene has CDR1 SGHAT and CDR2 FQNNGV. The V end was cut by 2 bases, the J end by 4 bases, with 15 bases between. As DNA, the CDR3 is TGTGCCAGCAGCTTACGCCGGGACTCACAGTACAATGAGCAGTTCTTC. Protein: CASSLRRDSQYNEQFF.

CDR3 in DNA: TGTGCCAGCAGTTACGGGACAGGGAGCGCTGAAGCTTTCTTT. This gives the protein CASSYGTGSAEAFF. V gene TRBV6-2 or TRBV6-3 combines with J gene TRBJ1-1, with 9 nucleotides matching TRBD1. V lost 2 bases, J lost 6 bases, and 4 bases stayed unmatched. CDR3 length: 14 residues. From germline, CDR1 is MNHEY and CDR2 SVGEGT.

This clonotype was counted many times. The chain links TRBV6-2 or TRBV6-3 to TRBJ2-2; D might be TRBD1 (6 bases). Per the germline V gene, CDR1 is MNHEY and CDR2 is SVGEGT. Trimming left V 2 bases short and J 0 bases short, with 10 bases between. The CDR3 runs to 16 residues. CDR3 DNA: TGTGCCAGCAGTTACACAGGGAGAACGAACACCGGGGAGCTGTTTTTT. Protein sequence: CASSYTGRTNTGELFF.

This clonotype showed up many times. V is TRBV7-8 and J is TRBJ1-4; D not certain. This CDR3 spans 16 amino acids. The germline V gene has CDR1 SGHVS and CDR2 FQNEAQ. The germline V and J ends were trimmed by 2 bases and 3 bases, with 13 bases remaining between them. This CDR3 reads CASSLSPGLANEKLFF. In nucleotides, the CDR3 is TGTGCCAGCAGCTTATCACCGGGCCTGGCTAATGAAAAACTGTTTTTT.

This clonotype occurred many times. This rearrangement joins TRBV5-5 to TRBJ2-6, with no clear D. Per the germline V gene, CDR1 is SGHKS and CDR2 is YYEKEE (reference sequence). This CDR3 has 14 residues. The V and J ends lost 3 bases and 5 bases respectively, with 9 bases between them. The CDR3 bases are TGTGCCAGCAGCTCCGTGGGCAGGGCCAACGTCCTGACTTTC. The encoded protein is CASSSVGRANVLTF.

A few counts support this clonotype. CDR3 bases: TGTGCTGTTTACTACTCTGGGGCCAACGTCCTGACTTTC. It yields the protein CAVYYSGANVLTF. The chain is built from TRBV7-7 and TRBJ2-6, with no clear D. From germline, CDR1 is SSHAT and CDR2 FNYEAQ (reference sequence). This CDR3 comprises 13 residues.

This clonotype has ten or more counts. This rearrangement joins TRBV11-2 to TRBJ2-7; D remains ambiguous. Germline assignment: CDR1 SGHAT and CDR2 FQNNGV. The V and J ends lost 5 bases and 0 bases respectively, with 14 bases between them. The length of the CDR3 is 15 residues. CDR3 DNA: TGTGCCAGCAGCCCAGAGGCGGTAAGCTCCTACGAGCAGTACTTC. Residues: CASSPEAVSSYEQYF.

This clonotype was counted between two and nine times. The V and J genes are TRBV7-2 and TRBJ2-1; D is possibly TRBD1 (5 bases). V was shortened by 4 bases and J by 6 bases, with 7 bases between the two germline ends. CDR1 SGHTA and CDR2 FQGNSA come from the germline V gene. There are 12 residues in the CDR3. CDR3: CASSSQGNEQFF. DNA for the CDR3: TGTGCCAGCAGCTCGCAGGGCAATGAGCAGTTCTTC. Filled out from reference TRBV7-2 and TRBJ2-1, the complete variable domain reads GAGVSQSPSNKVTEKGKDVELRCDPISGHTALYWYRQSLGQGLEFLIYFQGNSAPDKSGLPSDRFSAERTGGSVSTLTIQRTQQEDSAVYLCASSSQGNEQFFGPGTRLTVL.

This clonotype was counted at least ten times. V gene TRBV5-1 combines with J gene TRBJ2-1; D gene uncertain. The CDR3 totals 15 residues. Per the germline V gene, CDR1 is SGHRS and CDR2 is YFSETQ. V was shortened by 0 bases and J by 10 bases, with 17 bases between the two germline ends. CDR3: CASSLGPGAKQEQFF. In DNA form, the CDR3 reads TGCGCCAGCAGCTTGGGACCTGGCGCTAAACAGGAGCAGTTCTTC.